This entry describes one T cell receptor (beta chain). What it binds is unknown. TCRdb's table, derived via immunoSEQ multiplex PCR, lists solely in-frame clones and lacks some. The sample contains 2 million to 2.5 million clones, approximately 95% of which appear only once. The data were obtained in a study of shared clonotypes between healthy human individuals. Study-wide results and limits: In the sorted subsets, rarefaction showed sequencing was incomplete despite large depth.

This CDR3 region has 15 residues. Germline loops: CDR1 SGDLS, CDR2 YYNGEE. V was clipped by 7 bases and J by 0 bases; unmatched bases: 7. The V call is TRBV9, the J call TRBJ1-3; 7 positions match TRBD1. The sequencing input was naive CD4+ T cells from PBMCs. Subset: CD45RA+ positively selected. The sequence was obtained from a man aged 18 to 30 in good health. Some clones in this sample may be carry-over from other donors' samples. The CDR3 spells CASGPKGASGNTIYF. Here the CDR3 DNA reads TGTGCCAGCGGCCCCAAGGGGGCCTCTGGAAACACCATATATTTT.